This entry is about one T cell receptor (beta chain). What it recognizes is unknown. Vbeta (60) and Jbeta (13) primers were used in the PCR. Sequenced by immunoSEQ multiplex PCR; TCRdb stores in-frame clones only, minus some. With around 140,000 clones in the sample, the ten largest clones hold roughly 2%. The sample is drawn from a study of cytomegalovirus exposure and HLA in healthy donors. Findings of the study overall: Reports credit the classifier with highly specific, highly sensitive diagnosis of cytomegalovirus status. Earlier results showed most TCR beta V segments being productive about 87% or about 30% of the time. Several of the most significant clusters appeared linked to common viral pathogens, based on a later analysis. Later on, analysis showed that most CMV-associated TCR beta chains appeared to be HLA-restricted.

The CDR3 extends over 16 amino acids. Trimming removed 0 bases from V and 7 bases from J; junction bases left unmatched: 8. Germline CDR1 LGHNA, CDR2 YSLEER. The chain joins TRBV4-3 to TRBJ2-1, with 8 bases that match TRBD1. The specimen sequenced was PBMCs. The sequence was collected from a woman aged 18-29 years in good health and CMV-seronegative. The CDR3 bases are TGCGCCAGCAGCCAAGATCAGGGGGCTTCCTCTAATGAGCAGTTCTTC. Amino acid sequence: CASSQDQGASSNEQFF.